This T cell receptor (beta chain) was observed in a study of blood T cell repertoires in COVID-19. Study-level information: Some COVID-19 samples were acute and others convalescent; all came from the United States, Italy and Spain. PBMCs, B-cell-depleted T cells, or T cells provided the cDNA or gDNA that made up the material.

In the authors' methods: Estimated nucleated cell counts came from reference gene primer amplification. Here immunoSEQ multiplex PCR was the method, and the copy in TCRdb shows in-frame clones only, minus some. V and J calls and clone size are copied from that table; D and trimming were computed from the DNA. The sample lists about 58,000 clones, around 76% occurring once. V shed 5 bases, J shed 10 bases, and the junction held 7 bases outside the gene matches. The germline gives CDR1 SGHTA, CDR2 FQGTGA. CDR3 length: 14 amino acids. This chain connects TRBV7-3 to TRBJ1-6, with 8 bases lining up with TRBD1. This clonotype was sampled from a human donor in a cohort sampled during active COVID-19. Specimen: peripheral blood. The CDR3 protein is CASSINRGNSPLHF. CDR3 nucleotides: TGTGCCAGCAGCATTAACAGGGGGAACTCACCCCTCCACTTT. Full variable domain (remainder filled in from reference TRBV7-3 and TRBJ1-6): GAGVSQTPSNKVTEKGKYVELRCDPISGHTALYWYRQSLGQGPEFLIYFQGTGAADDSGLPNDRFFAVRPEGSVSTLKIQRTERGDSAVYLCASSINRGNSPLHFGNGTRLTVT.